This TCR beta chain was found in a study of control samples from healthy donors and cancer patients. TCRdb's copy holds only in-frame clones and misses some; the assay was immunoSEQ multiplex PCR. The table lists about 150,000 clones, approximately 93% of them singletons. Sequenced: blood. This TCR was recovered from a man between 40 and 49 years old in good health.

CDR3 sequence reads: CASSQVPGGNTEAFF. In DNA form, the CDR3 reads TGCGCCAGCAGCCAAGTTCCAGGGGGCAACACTGAAGCTTTCTTT. The V call is TRBV4-1, the J call TRBJ1-1; TRBD1 matches 8 bases. This CDR3 is 15 amino acids long. With 1 base clipped from V and 2 bases from J, the junction kept 3 bases outside the gene matches. Per germline, CDR1 MGHRA and CDR2 YSYEKL.